This T cell receptor (beta chain) was sequenced during a study of blood T cell repertoires in COVID-19. Study overall: Whether acute or convalescent, the COVID-19 samples came from the United States, Italy and Spain. Nucleic acid was either cDNA or gDNA, and it came from T cells, B-cell-depleted T cells, or PBMCs.

Authors' processing steps: Counts of nucleated cells, estimated from reference gene primer amplification, were obtained. The protocol was immunoSEQ multiplex PCR, while the TCRdb copy is restricted to in-frame clones and leaves out a portion. The DNA gave D and trimming, while V, J and clone size come from that table. The sample includes 300,000 to 400,000 clones, roughly 89% of them seen just once. CDR1 and CDR2 from the germline V gene are ENHRY and SYGVKD. The CDR3 consists of 15 residues. V shed 2 bases and J shed 6 bases, with 16 bases lying between them. Sequencing was done on a sample of peripheral blood. The sequence derives from a woman aged 18 to 35 who had recovered from COVID-19. V is TRBV10-3 and J is TRBJ1-1; D remains unclear. The chain's CDR3 is CAISEPTREGSEAFF. The CDR3 DNA sequence: TGTGCCATCAGTGAGCCCACTCGGGAGGGCTCTGAAGCTTTCTTT.